These 16 T cell receptor beta chains were all obtained from the same sample, sequenced in a study of blood T cells in healthy people across ages. Alongside a J-beta primer mix, a sample-barcoded 5' primer served in a second PCR lasting about 6 to 12 cycles. TCRdb itself ran the 5' RACE reads through MiXCR, one entry per CDR3 protein. The table has hundreds of thousands of distinct CDR3 sequences, around 49% seen once. The sequencing sample was made of blood. The receptors stem from a woman between 55 and 75 years old in good health.

This clonotype was seen a handful of times. The chain links TRBV2 to TRBJ2-1; possible D gene TRBD1, 5 bases. Trimming removed 4 bases at V and 6 bases at J, with 13 bases between. This CDR3 spans 14 amino acids. Germline V lookup: CDR1 SNHLY, CDR2 FYNNEI. The DNA for the CDR3 is TGTGCCAGCAGTGGACCAGGGTTCTCCAATGAGCAGTTCTTC. Protein: CASSGPGFSNEQFF.

This clonotype was counted a single time. V gene TRBV27 combines with J gene TRBJ2-5; tentative D call: TRBD2 (5 bases). The J call may be mistaken, given a closer DNA end match to TRBJ2-7. This CDR3 spans 19 amino acids. The germline V gene has CDR1 MNHEY and CDR2 SMNVEV (reference sequence). This CDR3 reads CASMPQTTPSRTRVYEQYF. The CDR3 DNA reads TGTGCCAGCATGCCCCAGACCACTCCCTCCAGGACTCGAGTCTACGAGCAGTACTTC.

V gene TRBV5-1 combines with J gene TRBJ2-3; D ambiguous. V was cut by 1 base and J by 8 bases, with 11 bases left in between. Looked up from germline, CDR1 is SGHRS and CDR2 is YFSETQ. This CDR3 comprises 13 residues. CDR3 sequence (DNA): TGCGCCAGCAGCTTGCCCCCCAGTCCTACGCAGTATTTT. It yields the protein CASSLPPSPTQYF.

The gene calls are TRBV5-1 and TRBJ2-7; 10 nucleotides agree with TRBD2. Germline V gene sequence: CDR1 SGHRS, CDR2 YFSETQ. CDR3 size: 16 residues. With 4 bases clipped from V and 7 bases from J, the junction kept 14 bases outside the gene matches. The CDR3 bases are TGCGCCAGCAGCCCTAGCGGGAGCTCCTACTACAATGAGCAGTACTTC. It yields the protein CASSPSGSSYYNEQYF.

This clonotype was seen a few times. The rearrangement links TRBV7-9 to TRBJ2-7, with D perhaps matching TRBD2 (5 bases). The ends were cut back, 4 bases at V and 3 bases at J, with 16 bases in the middle. Looked up from germline, CDR1 is SEHNR and CDR2 is FQNEAQ (reference sequence). The CDR3 contains 15 residues. CDR3 sequence: CASSSSQVGGYEQYF. Here the CDR3 DNA reads TGTGCCAGCAGCTCTAGTCAGGTCGGAGGCTACGAGCAGTACTTC. The variable domain in full, with the rest retrieved from reference TRBV7-9 and TRBJ2-7, is DTGVSQNPRHKITKRGQNVTFRCDPISEHNRLYWYRQTLGQGPEFLTYFQNEAQLEKSRLLSDRFSAERPKGSFSTLEIQRTEQGDSAMYLCASSSSQVGGYEQYFGPGTRLTVT.

There are a few counts of this clonotype. The V call is TRBV20-1, the J call TRBJ2-6; perhaps TRBD1 as D (6 bases). Trimming cost V 3 bases and J 0 bases, with 15 bases left between them. CDR3 size: 17 residues. From germline, CDR1 is DFQATT and CDR2 SNEGSKA (reference sequence). The CDR3 DNA sequence: TGCAGTGCTAGTAGCGACAGGTCTAGCTCTGGGGCCAACGTCCTGACTTTC. Translating gives CSASSDRSSSGANVLTF.

The chain links TRBV7-9 to TRBJ2-1; D is perhaps TRBD1 (5 bases). The CDR3 runs to 14 residues. Germline V CDR1 and CDR2: SEHNR, FQNEAQ (reference sequence). Deletions cut 5 bases from V and 5 bases from J, with 13 bases between. The CDR3 region has the DNA TGTGCCAGCAGCCATAGAAGCAGGGACAATGAGCAGTTCTTC. Translation: CASSHRSRDNEQFF.

The CDR3 spells CASAPRDISYEQYF. CDR3 in DNA: TGTGCCAGCGCCCCCCGGGACATCTCCTACGAGCAGTACTTC. The chain has TRBV7-2 and TRBJ2-7; possibly TRBD1 for D (6 bases). V lost 8 bases, J lost 0 bases, and 14 bases lay in between. The CDR3 loop spans 14 amino acids. Germline V gives CDR1 SGHTA, CDR2 FQGNSA.

Turning to this clonotype: The junction differs from germline at one of its ends, possibly a read error. CDR3 nucleotides: TGTGCCTGCAGCTTAGGAGGACACGAATACAATGAGCAGTTCTTC. Translated: CACSLGGHEYNEQFF. The rearrangement joins TRBV27 to TRBJ2-1, with D possibly being TRBD1 or TRBD2 (5 bases each). The CDR3 has 15 amino acids. From germline, CDR1 is MNHEY and CDR2 SMNVEV (reference sequence).

The chain uses TRBV29-1 and TRBJ2-3, with D hard to call. This CDR3 is 15 amino acids long. Germline lookup yields CDR1 SQVTM and CDR2 ANQGSEA. Trimming shortened V by 0 bases and J by 0 bases, and 10 bases separated the two germline ends. CDR3 amino acids: CSVEDRLSSTDTQYF. In DNA form, the CDR3 reads TGCAGCGTTGAAGATCGGTTATCGAGCACAGATACGCAGTATTTT.

The J gene is TRBJ1-5, the V gene TRBV10-3; 8 positions agree with TRBD1. This CDR3 contains 14 residues. Trimming cost V 6 bases and J 4 bases; bases outside gene matches: 5. Germline loops: CDR1 ENHRY, CDR2 SYGVKD. CDR3 coding DNA: TGTGCCATCAGGACGGGACAGGCTAATCAGCCCCAGCATTTT. Translating it yields CAIRTGQANQPQHF.

Here the CDR3 DNA reads TGTGCCAGCAGCTTAGCGGAAGGGAGGGTCGGTGAGCAGTTCTTC. Protein: CASSLAEGRVGEQFF. This rearrangement joins TRBV7-2 to TRBJ2-1; 7 bases are shared with TRBD2. CDR1 SGHTA and CDR2 FQGNSA come from the germline V gene. The length of the CDR3 is 15 residues. V dropped 0 bases and J dropped 9; count of bases not matched to a gene: 8. Together with reference TRBV7-2 and TRBJ2-1, the CDR3 gives the full variable domain: GAGVSQSPSNKVTEKGKDVELRCDPISGHTALYWYRQSLGQGLEFLIYFQGNSAPDKSGLPSDRFSAERTGGSVSTLTIQRTQQEDSAVYLCASSLAEGRVGEQFFGPGTRLTVL.

The J gene is TRBJ2-2, the V gene TRBV29-1; tentative D call: TRBD2 (7 bases). The CDR3 length is 15 residues. Germline CDR1 SQVTM, CDR2 ANQGSEA. Between the trimmed V and J ends, which lost 4 bases and 4 bases, there was a span of 16 bases. In DNA form, the CDR3 reads TGCAGCGTTGTAGGGGGGAGGGCCCGCACCGGGGAGCTGTTTTTT. It yields the protein CSVVGGRARTGELFF.

This clonotype turned up a few times. One end of the junction varies from germline; a read error may be responsible. The V and J genes are TRBV5-1 and TRBJ2-7, with a weak D call TRBD1 (5 bases). CDR3 length: 13 residues. Germline V CDR1 and CDR2: SGHRS, YFSETQ. DNA for the CDR3: TGTGCCAGCAGCTTAGTTGGCAGGGACGAGCAGTACTTC. This sequence encodes CASSLVGRDEQYF.

The chain carries TRBV4-3 and TRBJ2-5; 9 bases are shared with TRBD2. Per the germline V gene, CDR1 is LGHNA and CDR2 is YSLEER. The CDR3 has 16 amino acids. Trimming took 3 bases from V and 11 from J; bases not matched to a gene: 16. The CDR3 bases are TGCGCCAGCAGCCAGGGGACGGGACTAGCTCGCGATGAGCAGTACTTC. It yields the protein CASSQGTGLARDEQYF.

This clonotype showed up just a few times. This chain joins TRBV15 and TRBJ2-1; tentative D call: TRBD2 (5 bases). Looked up from germline, CDR1 is LNHNV and CDR2 is YYDKDF (reference sequence). The V and J ends lost 5 bases and 3 bases respectively, with 5 bases between them. This CDR3 has 12 residues. As DNA, the CDR3 is TGTGCCACCAGCGAGGGCTACAATGAGCAGTTCTTC. Encoded protein: CATSEGYNEQFF.